The TCR beta chain described here comes from a study of blood T cell repertoires in COVID-19. V trimming: 2 bases; J trimming: 1 base; junction bases outside the gene matches: 6. The CDR3 extends over 15 amino acids. Germline CDR1 reads SGHRS; CDR2 reads YFSETQ. Generated by immunoSEQ multiplex PCR, the TCRdb table keeps only in-frame clones and is missing some. The table has over 200,000 clones, around 80% seen once. Sequencing used peripheral blood. This chain links TRBV5-1 with TRBJ2-7, with 7 bases that match TRBD1. The clonotype comes from a man aged 35 to 55 with acute or convalescent COVID-19. This chain's CDR3 is CASSLIWGQSYEQYF. CDR3 nucleotide sequence: TGCGCCAGCAGCTTAATTTGGGGACAGTCCTACGAGCAGTACTTC. The full variable domain, completed using reference TRBV5-1 and TRBJ2-7, is KAGVTQTPRYLIKTRGQQVTLSCSPISGHRSVSWYQQTPGQGLQFLFEYFSETQRNKGNFPGRFSGRQFSNSRSEMNVSTLELGDSALYLCASSLIWGQSYEQYFGPGTRLTVT.